This T cell receptor (beta chain) was sequenced in a study of blood T cell repertoires in COVID-19. The CDR3 sequence is 17 residues long. CDR1 is LGHNA and CDR2 is YNFKEQ in the germline V gene. V shed 0 bases and J 3 bases; nucleotides not matched to a gene: 8. Sequencing was performed with immunoSEQ multiplex PCR; in TCRdb, only in-frame clones are kept and a portion is missing. In the table there are 200,000 or so clones, roughly 80% of which are singletons. The receptor's source is a man in his sixties who had recovered from COVID-19. Sequences were obtained from PBMCs or T cells enriched from blood (not recorded which). This chain connects TRBV4-2 to TRBJ2-5, with TRBD2 matching 9 bases. DNA of the CDR3: TGTGCCAGCAGCCAAGATGGGCAGCGGGGGGAGGAAGAGACCCAGTACTTC. Translation: CASSQDGQRGEEETQYF.